This T cell receptor beta chain was sequenced in a study of CD8+ T cells in alopecia areata. Treatment described: oral pan-JAK inhibitor, 5-10 mg twice daily. The V end lost 5 bases, the J end lost 3 bases, and 11 bases lay between the germline ends. The CDR3 has 12 amino acids. CDR1 is GTSNPN, CDR2 SVGIG, per germline (reference sequence). General study points: Tofacitinib significantly brought down scalp clonality and expanded CD8+ clones among top 100.

Comments on this clone: Its antigen is as yet unknown.

cDNA reverse transcribed from extracted RNA served as the sequencing template. Here immunoSEQ multiplex PCR was the method, and the copy in TCRdb shows in-frame clones only, minus some. Among about 160,000 clones listed, approximately 65% were seen once. Sequenced material: CD4+ T cells sorted from blood, taken at week 4, from a patient treated with tofacitinib. This TCR was recovered from a human donor with alopecia areata. The chain is built from TRBV30 and TRBJ2-7; D remains ambiguous. This chain's CDR3 is CAWGARNYEQYF. The CDR3, as DNA: TGTGCCTGGGGTGCCCGAAACTACGAGCAGTACTTC.